One sample yielded the 21 T cell receptor beta chains listed below, sequenced in a study of shared clonotypes between healthy human individuals. Using immunoSEQ multiplex PCR, the repertoire was profiled, and TCRdb retains in-frame clones only, with some absent. The sample has 1,100,000 or so clones, more than 75% seen once. The specimen was memory CD4+ T cells from PBMCs. Specified subset: CD45RA-negative fraction. The receptors come from a young man in good health. Some clones in this sample may be carry-over from other donors' samples.

Written as DNA, the CDR3 is TGTGCCAGCTCACCCCTGGGGACTAGGGTATACGAGCAGTACTTC. Protein product: CASSPLGTRVYEQYF. The chain links TRBV18 to TRBJ2-7, with 8 bases fitting TRBD2. The trim removed 3 bases at V and 4 bases at J, leaving 8 bases unmatched. The CDR3 extends over 15 amino acids. CDR1 is KGHSH and CDR2 is LQKENI in the germline V gene.

The chain couples TRBV2 to TRBJ1-2; D perhaps matches TRBD1 (6 bases). With 6 bases removed from V and 4 bases from J, the gap between germline ends came to 18 bases. This CDR3 comprises 15 residues. CDR1 is SNHLY, CDR2 FYNNEI, per germline. The CDR3: CASSGSRGGAYGYTF. The CDR3 nucleotides are TGTGCCAGCAGCGGATCACGCGGGGGCGCCTATGGCTACACCTTC.

Worth noting for this clone: With a much larger clone just one base away, this may be a read error. Other DNA sequences within the sample encode an identical CDR3. The V gene is TRBV15, the J gene TRBJ2-7; D is possibly TRBD1 (5 bases). Looked up from germline, CDR1 is LNHNV and CDR2 is YYDKDF (reference sequence). V gave up 0 bases and J gave up 1 base, with 10 bases separating them. This CDR3 spans 15 amino acids. The CDR3 sequence is CATSRDPRASYEQYF. The CDR3, as DNA: TGTGCCACCAGCAGAGATCCCAGGGCGTCCTACGAGCAGTACTTC. Based on the CDR3 plus reference TRBV15 and TRBJ2-7, the full variable domain is DAMVIQNPRYQVTQFGKPVTLSCSQTLNHNVMYWYQQKSSQAPKLLFHYYDKDFNNEADTPDNFQSRRPNTSFCFLDIRSPGLGDTAMYLCATSRDPRASYEQYFGPGTRLTVT.

The V call is TRBV5-1, the J call TRBJ2-4, with D possibly called TRBD1 or TRBD2 (5 bases each). Trimming removed 4 bases from V and 0 bases from J, with 17 bases in between. This CDR3 comprises 17 residues. Germline V lookup: CDR1 SGHRS, CDR2 YFSETQ. This CDR3 is CASSRVGDGLAKNIQYF. CDR3 DNA sequence: TGCGCCAGCAGCCGGGTAGGGGACGGACTAGCCAAAAACATTCAGTACTTC.

The V and J genes are TRBV19 and TRBJ1-3, with 9 bases lining up with TRBD1. In germline, CDR1 is LNHDA, CDR2 SQIVND (reference sequence). J was trimmed by 0 bases and V by 4 bases; bases with no gene match: 4. The CDR3 consists of 16 residues. The CDR3 reads CASSSGTGSSGNTIYF. The CDR3 region has the DNA TGTGCCAGTAGTAGCGGGACAGGGAGCTCTGGAAACACCATATATTTT.

The CDR3 DNA follows: TGTGCCAGCAGCTTGGGTCTGGCCACTGAAGCTTTCTTT. It codes for CASSLGLATEAFF. V is TRBV5-4 and J is TRBJ1-1; D unclear. CDR3 length equals 13 residues. The V gene lost 0 bases and the J gene lost 4 bases, with 7 bases spanning the gap. In germline, CDR1 is SGHNT, CDR2 YYREEE (reference sequence). The whole variable domain, filled in from reference TRBV5-4 and TRBJ1-1, reads ETGVTQSPTHLIKTRGQQVTLRCSSQSGHNTVSWYQQALGQGPQFIFQYYREEENGRGNFPPRFSGLQFPNYSSELNVNALELDDSALYLCASSLGLATEAFFGQGTRLTVV.

The chain links TRBV9 to TRBJ2-1; the D gene is possibly TRBD2 (5 bases). Looked up from germline, CDR1 is SGDLS and CDR2 is YYNGEE. Between the trimmed V and J ends, which lost 0 bases and 4 bases, there was a span of 8 bases. The CDR3 extends over 14 amino acids. The CDR3 DNA sequence: TGTGCCAGCAGCGTAGGAACGGGGTACAATGAGCAGTTCTTC. This sequence encodes CASSVGTGYNEQFF.

This chain links TRBV20-1 with TRBJ1-4; no reliable D call. This CDR3 spans 11 amino acids. CDR1 and CDR2 from the germline V gene are DFQATT and SNEGSKA (reference sequence). The V and J ends lost 2 bases and 4 bases respectively, with 2 bases between them. The CDR3 DNA reads as TGCAGTGCTAGACATAATGAAAAACTGTTTTTT. It codes for CSARHNEKLFF.

V gene TRBV15 combines with J gene TRBJ1-1; tentative D call: TRBD1 (5 bases). Germline assignment: CDR1 LNHNV and CDR2 YYDKDF (reference sequence). This CDR3 region has 11 residues. Trimming left V 8 bases short and J 6 bases short, with 10 bases between. CDR3 amino acids: CATARAAEAFF. For the CDR3, the DNA is TGTGCCACCGCCAGGGCAGCTGAAGCTTTCTTT. Filled out from reference TRBV15 and TRBJ1-1, the complete variable domain reads DAMVIQNPRYQVTQFGKPVTLSCSQTLNHNVMYWYQQKSSQAPKLLFHYYDKDFNNEADTPDNFQSRRPNTSFCFLDIRSPGLGDTAMYLCATARAAEAFFGQGTRLTVV.

This clone was seen only a few times. The same CDR3 is also encoded by other DNA sequences in this sample. The chain is built from TRBV20-1 and TRBJ2-3, with a possible D match to TRBD2 (5 bases). This CDR3 has 11 amino acids. Trimming stripped 2 bases from V and 5 bases from J, with 5 bases between. Looked up from germline, CDR1 is DFQATT and CDR2 is SNEGSKA (reference sequence). As DNA, the CDR3 is TGCAGTGCTAGACGGGGAGATACGCAGTATTTT. It specifies CSARRGDTQYF.

The gene calls are TRBV7-2 and TRBJ2-7; 11 nucleotides match TRBD2. The V segment lost 2 bases and the J segment 2 bases; nucleotides outside the gene matches: 8. There are 17 residues in the CDR3. CDR1 is SGHTA, CDR2 FQGNSA, per germline. The CDR3 coding sequence is TGTGCCAGCAGCTTATATTTCGGGACTAGCGGTACCTACGAGCAGTACTTC. It translates to CASSLYFGTSGTYEQYF.

This clone showed up just a few times. A much larger clone sits a single nucleotide away, making a read error possible. The sample holds other DNA sequences that translate to the same CDR3. This chain uses TRBV7-9 with TRBJ1-1, with a weak D call TRBD1 (5 bases). This CDR3 is built from 13 residues. The germline V gene has CDR1 SEHNR and CDR2 FQNEAQ (reference sequence). V lost 4 bases and J 1 base, leaving 7 bases between the germline ends. The CDR3 reads CASSSQGNTEAFF. The CDR3 nucleotides are TGTGCCAGCAGCTCTCAGGGGAACACTGAAGCTTTCTTT.

This clone has only a few counts. This rearrangement joins TRBV30 to TRBJ1-1; no reliable D call. The CDR3 is made up of 11 amino acids. Trimming removed 0 bases at V and 8 bases at J, with 7 bases between. Germline V gene sequence: CDR1 GTSNPN, CDR2 SVGIG (reference sequence). The CDR3 is CAWSVHREAFF. CDR3 nucleotides: TGTGCCTGGAGTGTACACCGGGAAGCTTTCTTT.

The gene calls are TRBV30 and TRBJ1-1; 8 nucleotides line up with TRBD1. The CDR3 is made up of 14 amino acids. Germline CDR1 GTSNPN, CDR2 SVGIG (reference sequence). J lost 11 bases, V lost 2 bases, and 13 bases had no gene match. CDR3 sequence reads: CAWSPRTGRLLAFF. DNA of the CDR3: TGTGCCTGGAGTCCCCGGACAGGGAGGTTATTGGCTTTCTTT.

This chain connects TRBV14 to TRBJ2-7; perhaps TRBD2 as D (5 bases). The germline CDR1 and CDR2 sequences are SGHDN and FVKESK. This CDR3 comprises 14 residues. V was pared by 1 base and J by 6 bases, with 13 bases between. The CDR3 nucleotides read TGTGCCAGCAGCCAAGTAAGCGGCCCCTCCGAGCAGTACTTC. Its translation: CASSQVSGPSEQYF.

This clone was detected only once. The chain recombines TRBV28 with TRBJ2-3; D remains ambiguous. Germline V lookup: CDR1 MDHEN, CDR2 SYDVKM. Trimming pared 2 bases from V and 3 bases from J, leaving 6 bases between. The CDR3 has 13 residues. CDR3 DNA: TGTGCCAGCAGTTTACTTCATACAGATACGCAGTATTTT. Protein product: CASSLLHTDTQYF.

V and J are TRBV4-1 and TRBJ1-2; TRBD1 agrees at 7 bases. Germline trimming cut 1 base from V and 6 bases from J; bases unmatched to any gene: 8. The CDR3 extends over 15 amino acids. Per germline, CDR1 MGHRA and CDR2 YSYEKL. CDR3 sequence reads: CASSQALTGYDGYTF. Here the CDR3 DNA reads TGCGCCAGCAGCCAAGCCTTGACAGGGTATGATGGCTACACCTTC.

The rearrangement links TRBV5-5 to TRBJ1-1, with D hard to call. V shed 2 bases and J shed 1 base, with 6 bases lying between them. There are 13 residues in the CDR3. Germline assignment: CDR1 SGHKS and CDR2 YYEKEE (reference sequence). CDR3 in DNA: TGTGCCAGCAGCTTTATATCGAACACTGAAGCTTTCTTT. Amino acids: CASSFISNTEAFF.

The rearrangement joins TRBV5-5 to TRBJ1-3; TRBD1 might be the D (5 bases). This CDR3 is 14 amino acids long. CDR1 SGHKS and CDR2 YYEKEE come from the germline V gene (reference sequence). Between the trimmed V and J ends, which lost 1 base and 10 bases, there was a span of 15 bases. DNA for the CDR3: TGTGCCAGCAGCTTGTCTTCCTGGGACTTTACCATATATTTT. Protein sequence: CASSLSSWDFTIYF. Supplemented by reference TRBV5-5 and TRBJ1-3, the full variable domain reads DAGVTQSPTHLIKTRGQQVTLRCSPISGHKSVSWYQQVLGQGPQFIFQYYEKEERGRGNFPDRFSARQFPNYSSELNVNALLLGDSALYLCASSLSSWDFTIYFGEGSWLTVV.

The rearrangement links TRBV27 to TRBJ1-2, with D possibly being TRBD1 (5 bases). The V and J ends lost 3 bases and 4 bases respectively, with 15 bases between them. CDR1 and CDR2 (germline): MNHEY, SMNVEV (reference sequence). The CDR3 covers 15 residues. This CDR3 is CASSLDGNRIYGYTF. The CDR3 region has the DNA TGTGCCAGCAGTTTGGATGGAAACAGGATCTATGGCTACACCTTC.

This chain connects TRBV29-1 to TRBJ2-7; 8 bases are shared with TRBD1. Germline V lookup: CDR1 SQVTM, CDR2 ANQGSEA. The CDR3 runs to 15 residues. Trimming took 4 bases from V and 1 from J; bases not matched to a gene: 9. This CDR3 is CSVVGGDRGSYEQYF. CDR3 coding DNA: TGCAGCGTTGTGGGGGGAGACAGGGGTTCCTACGAGCAGTACTTC.